Described below is a single T cell receptor beta chain sequence and its context. These data are taken from a study of OX40 agonist ivuxolimab in advanced cancers. Trimming left V 2 bases short and J 3 bases short, with 2 bases between. The CDR3 runs to 12 residues. In germline, CDR1 is WSHSY, CDR2 SAAADI. Using immunoSEQ multiplex PCR, the repertoire was profiled, and TCRdb retains in-frame clones only, with some absent. The sample contains fewer than 40,000 clones, approximately 84% of which appear only once. The chain couples TRBV10-2 to TRBJ1-3; no definite D call. The source material was CD4+ or CD8+ T cells sorted from blood, sampled in a trial of the OX40 agonist ivuxolimab. This receptor was obtained from an adult with an advanced solid tumor such as melanoma, head and neck, liver or kidney cancer. CDR3 protein: CASSEGGNTIYF. CDR3 in DNA: TGCGCCAGCAGTGAGGGTGGAAACACCATATATTTT.